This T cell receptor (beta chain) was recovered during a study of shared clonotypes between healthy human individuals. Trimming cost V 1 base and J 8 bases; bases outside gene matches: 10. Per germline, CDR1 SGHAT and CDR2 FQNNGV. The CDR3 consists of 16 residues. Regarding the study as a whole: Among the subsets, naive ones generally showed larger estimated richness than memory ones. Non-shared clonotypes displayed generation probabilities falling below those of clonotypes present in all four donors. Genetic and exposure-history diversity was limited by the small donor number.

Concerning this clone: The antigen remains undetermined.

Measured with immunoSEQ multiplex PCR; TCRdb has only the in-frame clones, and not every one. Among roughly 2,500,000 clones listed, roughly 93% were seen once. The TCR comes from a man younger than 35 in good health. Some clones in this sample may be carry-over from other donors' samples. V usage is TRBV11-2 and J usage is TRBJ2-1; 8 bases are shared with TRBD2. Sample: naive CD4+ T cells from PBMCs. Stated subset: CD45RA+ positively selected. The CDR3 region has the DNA TGTGCCAGCAGCTTAGCTTCGGGAGGGCTGGGGCATGAGCAGTTCTTC. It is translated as CASSLASGGLGHEQFF.